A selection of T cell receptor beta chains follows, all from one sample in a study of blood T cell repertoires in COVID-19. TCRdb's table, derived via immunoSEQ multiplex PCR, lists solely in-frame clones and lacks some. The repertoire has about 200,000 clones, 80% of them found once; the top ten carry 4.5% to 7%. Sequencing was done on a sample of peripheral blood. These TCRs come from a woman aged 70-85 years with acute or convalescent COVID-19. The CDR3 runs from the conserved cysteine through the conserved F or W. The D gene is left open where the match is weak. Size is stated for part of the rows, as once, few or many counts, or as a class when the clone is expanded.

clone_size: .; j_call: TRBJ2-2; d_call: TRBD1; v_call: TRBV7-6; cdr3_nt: TGTGCCAGCAGCTTAAGCGGAACCAGGGGGTCCACCGGGGAGCTGTTTTTT; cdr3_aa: CASSLSGTRGSTGELFF
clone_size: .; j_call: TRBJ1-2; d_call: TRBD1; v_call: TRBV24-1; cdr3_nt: TGTGCCACCAGTGATTTATCGGGACAGGGACATGGCTACACCTTC; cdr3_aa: CATSDLSGQGHGYTF
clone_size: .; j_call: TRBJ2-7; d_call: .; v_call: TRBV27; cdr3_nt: TGTGCCAGCAAAATTGACAGGAAGGCCTACGAGCAGTACTTC; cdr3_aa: CASKIDRKAYEQYF
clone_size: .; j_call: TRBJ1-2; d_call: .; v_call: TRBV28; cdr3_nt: TGTGCCAGCAGTTTGCCTACAGGTTCCTATGGCTACACCTTC; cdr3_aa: CASSLPTGSYGYTF
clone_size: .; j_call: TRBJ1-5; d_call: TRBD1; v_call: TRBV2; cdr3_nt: TGTGCCAGCAGCGGAGGCAGTGGACAGGCTAATCAGCCCCAGCATTTT; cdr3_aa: CASSGGSGQANQPQHF
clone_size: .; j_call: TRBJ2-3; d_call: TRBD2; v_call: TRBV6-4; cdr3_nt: TGTGCCAGCAGTGAAACCGGGAGGGTGGCAGATACGCAGTATTTT; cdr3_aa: CASSETGRVADTQYF
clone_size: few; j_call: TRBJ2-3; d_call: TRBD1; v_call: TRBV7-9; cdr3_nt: TGTGCCAGCAGCTGGGGACAGGGGGGTGGAGATACGCAGTATTTT; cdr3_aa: CASSWGQGGGDTQYF
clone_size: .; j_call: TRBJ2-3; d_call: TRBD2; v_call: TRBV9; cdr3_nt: TGTGCCAGCAGCGTAGACCCTAGCGGGAGGTTAACAGATACGCAGTATTTT; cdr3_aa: CASSVDPSGRLTDTQYF
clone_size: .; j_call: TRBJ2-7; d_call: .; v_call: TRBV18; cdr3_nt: TGTGCCAGCTCACCACCAGCCGATTACGAGCAGTACTTC; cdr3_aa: CASSPPADYEQYF
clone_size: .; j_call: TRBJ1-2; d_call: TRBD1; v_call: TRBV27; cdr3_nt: TGTGCCAGCAGTTTAAAGGACAGGGGCACCTATGGCTACACCTTC; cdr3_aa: CASSLKDRGTYGYTF
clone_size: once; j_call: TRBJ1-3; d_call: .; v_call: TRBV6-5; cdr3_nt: TGTGCCACCACCCTCCACAGGGATTTTGGAAACACCATATATTTT; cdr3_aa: CATTLHRDFGNTIYF
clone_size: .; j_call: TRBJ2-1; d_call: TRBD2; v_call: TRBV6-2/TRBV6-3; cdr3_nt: TGTGCCAGCAGTTACCATGGGCTATCCGGGACTAGCGGGAGGCGGACGAGTGGGCAGTTCTTC; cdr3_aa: CASSYHGLSGTSGRRTSGQFF
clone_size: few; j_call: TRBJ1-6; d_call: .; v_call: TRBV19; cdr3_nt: TGTGCCAGTAACGACGGGATGAATTCACCCCTCCACTTT; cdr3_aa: CASNDGMNSPLHF
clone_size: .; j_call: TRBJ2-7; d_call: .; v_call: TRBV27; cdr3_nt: TGTGCCAGCAGCTGGGGTTTCGGGAGTTTTTACGAGCAGTACTTC; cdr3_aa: CASSWGFGSFYEQYF
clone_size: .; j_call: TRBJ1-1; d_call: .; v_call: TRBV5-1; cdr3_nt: TGCGCCAGCAGCCCCTGGGGGGGGAGCACTGAAGCTTTCTTT; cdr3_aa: CASSPWGGSTEAFF
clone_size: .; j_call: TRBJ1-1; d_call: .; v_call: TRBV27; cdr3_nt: TGTGCCAGCAGTTCCCCCGACTACATGAACACTGAAGCTTTCTTT; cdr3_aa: CASSSPDYMNTEAFF
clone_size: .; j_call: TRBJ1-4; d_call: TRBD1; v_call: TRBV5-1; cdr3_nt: TGCGCCAGCAGCATCGGGACAGCTCAAGAAAAACTGTTTTTT; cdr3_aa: CASSIGTAQEKLFF
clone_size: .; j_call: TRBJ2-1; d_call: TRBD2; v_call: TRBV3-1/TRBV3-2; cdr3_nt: TGTGCCAGCAGCAATAGCGGGAGGGCCGGCTCCTACAATGAGCAGTTCTTC; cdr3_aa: CASSNSGRAGSYNEQFF
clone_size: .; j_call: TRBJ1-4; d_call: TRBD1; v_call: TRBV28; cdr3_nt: TGTGCCAGCAGATCGGGACAGGGCGATGAAAAACTGTTTTTT; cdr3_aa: CASRSGQGDEKLFF
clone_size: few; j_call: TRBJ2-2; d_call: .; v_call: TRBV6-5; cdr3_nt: TGTGCCAGCCACCAAGGGACACGATACACCGGGGAGCTGTTTTTT; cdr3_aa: CASHQGTRYTGELFF
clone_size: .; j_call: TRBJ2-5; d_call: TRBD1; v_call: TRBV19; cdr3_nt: TGTGCCAGTCGAAGACAGGGGACACGCCAAGAGACCCAGTACTTC; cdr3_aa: CASRRQGTRQETQYF
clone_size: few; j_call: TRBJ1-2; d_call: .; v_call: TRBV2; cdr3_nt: TGTGCCAGCAGTGAACAGGGCAAAGGCTACACCTTC; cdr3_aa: CASSEQGKGYTF